This T cell receptor (beta chain) was profiled in a study of T-cell memory formation after mild COVID-19. Constant-segment-primed 5'RACE gave TCR alpha and TCR beta cDNA libraries with sample barcodes and UMIs. MiXCR, run by TCRdb on the 5' RACE reads, gives a single entry per CDR3 protein. The data contain approximately 250,000 distinct CDR3 sequences, 15% to 20% of them seen just once; the ten biggest clones take up around 21%. This clonotype was seen only a few times. This clonotype was obtained from a man between 18 and 35 years old who had mild COVID-19 (a few samples of this study predate the infection). Cell type and time point are not known. The sequencing input was PBMCs or a T cell subset sorted from them (not recorded which).

The CDR3 loop is CASSPGRINEKLFF. The CDR3 bases are TGTGCCAGCAGCCCGGGACGGATTAATGAAAAACTGTTTTTT. The chain joins TRBV7-9 to TRBJ1-4, with a weak D call TRBD1 (5 bases). V lost 5 bases, J lost 4 bases, and 11 bases lay in between. CDR3 length: 14 amino acids. Germline CDR1 and CDR2: SEHNR and FQNEAQ (reference sequence).